The present entry profiles one T cell receptor (beta chain) with its context. Its target is not known. Amplification used 60 Vbeta primers and 13 Jbeta primers. Only in-frame clones appear in the TCRdb table, and some are missing; sequencing was by immunoSEQ multiplex PCR. The sample lists roughly 180,000 clones, around 82% seen once, with around 0.26% in the top ten. These data are taken from a study of cytomegalovirus exposure and HLA in healthy donors. Notes on the study in general: TCR beta chains numbering under 200 were designated cytomegalovirus-associated. The classifier was said to identify cytomegalovirus status with high specificity and sensitivity. Later on, a genetic analysis was performed. It linked a missense variant in DCLRE1C with V- and J-gene trimming of TCR beta. As a later analysis revealed, the rate of TCR association differed by HLA locus, with DRB1 most and HLA-C fewest.

This CDR3 has 15 residues. The germline V and J ends were trimmed by 1 base and 0 bases, with 7 bases remaining between them. Per the germline V gene, CDR1 is SGHVS and CDR2 is FNYEAQ. Sequenced sample: PBMCs. This sequence was found in a boy aged 10-17 years in good health and CMV-seronegative. The rearrangement uses TRBV7-6 and TRBJ1-5; D is unresolved. CDR3 loop: CASSLVARSNQPQHF. The CDR3 DNA follows: TGTGCCAGCAGCTTAGTAGCACGTAGCAATCAGCCCCAGCATTTT.